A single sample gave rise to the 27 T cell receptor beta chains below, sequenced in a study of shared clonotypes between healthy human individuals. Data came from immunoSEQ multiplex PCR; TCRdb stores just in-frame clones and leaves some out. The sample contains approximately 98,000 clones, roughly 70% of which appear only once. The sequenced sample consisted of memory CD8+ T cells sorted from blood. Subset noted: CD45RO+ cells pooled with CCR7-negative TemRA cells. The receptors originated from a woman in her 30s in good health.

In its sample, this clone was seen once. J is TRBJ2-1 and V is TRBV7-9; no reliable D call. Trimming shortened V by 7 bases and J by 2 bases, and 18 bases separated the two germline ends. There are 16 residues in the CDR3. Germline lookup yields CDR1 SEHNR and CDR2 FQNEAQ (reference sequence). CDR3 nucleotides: TGTGCCAGCACCGACAAAGGTGGCGTTCCCTACAATGAGCAGTTCTTC. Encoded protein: CASTDKGGVPYNEQFF.

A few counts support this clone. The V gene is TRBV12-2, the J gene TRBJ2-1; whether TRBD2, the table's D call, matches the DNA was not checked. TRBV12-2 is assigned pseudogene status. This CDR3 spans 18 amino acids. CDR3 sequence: CASRLIFTSGSSYNEQFF. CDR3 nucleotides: TGTGCAAGTCGCTTAATTTTCACTAGCGGGAGCTCCTACAATGAGCAGTTCTTC.

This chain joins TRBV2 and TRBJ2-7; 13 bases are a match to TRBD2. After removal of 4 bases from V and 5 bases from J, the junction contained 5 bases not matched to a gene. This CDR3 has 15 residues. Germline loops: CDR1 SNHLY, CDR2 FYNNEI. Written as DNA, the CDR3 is TGTGCCAGCAGTGGGACTAGCGGGAGTAACGACGAGCAGTACTTC. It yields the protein CASSGTSGSNDEQYF.

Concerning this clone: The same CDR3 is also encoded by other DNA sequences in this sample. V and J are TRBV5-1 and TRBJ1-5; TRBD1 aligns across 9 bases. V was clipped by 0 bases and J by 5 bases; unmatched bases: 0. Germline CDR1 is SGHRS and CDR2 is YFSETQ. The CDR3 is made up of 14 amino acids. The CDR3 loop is CASSLGQGDQPQHF. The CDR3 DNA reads TGCGCCAGCAGCTTGGGACAGGGGGATCAGCCCCAGCATTTT.

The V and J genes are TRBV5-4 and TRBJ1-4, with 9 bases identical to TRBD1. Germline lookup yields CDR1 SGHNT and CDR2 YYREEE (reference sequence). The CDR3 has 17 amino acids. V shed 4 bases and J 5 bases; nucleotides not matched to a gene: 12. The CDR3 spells CASSQLSPGQGNEKLFF. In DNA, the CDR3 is TGTGCCAGCAGCCAACTCTCTCCGGGACAGGGAAATGAAAAACTGTTTTTT.

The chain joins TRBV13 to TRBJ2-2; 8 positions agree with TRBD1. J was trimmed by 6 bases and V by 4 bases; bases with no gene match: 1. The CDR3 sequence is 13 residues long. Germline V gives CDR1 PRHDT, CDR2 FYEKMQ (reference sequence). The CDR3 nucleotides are TGTGCCAGCAGCTGGACAGGGCCCGGGGAGCTGTTTTTT. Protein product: CASSWTGPGELFF.

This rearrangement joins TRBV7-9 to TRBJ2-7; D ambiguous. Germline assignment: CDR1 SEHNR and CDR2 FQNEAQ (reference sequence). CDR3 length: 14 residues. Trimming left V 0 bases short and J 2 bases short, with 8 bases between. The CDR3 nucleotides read TGTGCCAGCAGCTTAGCGCGTGGGACCTACGAGCAGTACTTC. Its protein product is CASSLARGTYEQYF.

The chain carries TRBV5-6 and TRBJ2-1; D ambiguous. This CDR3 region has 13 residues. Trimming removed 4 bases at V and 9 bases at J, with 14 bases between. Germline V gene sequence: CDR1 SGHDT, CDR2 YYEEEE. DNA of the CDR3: TGTGCCAGCAGCCCACCCTCGGGCACTGAGCAGTTCTTC. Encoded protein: CASSPPSGTEQFF.

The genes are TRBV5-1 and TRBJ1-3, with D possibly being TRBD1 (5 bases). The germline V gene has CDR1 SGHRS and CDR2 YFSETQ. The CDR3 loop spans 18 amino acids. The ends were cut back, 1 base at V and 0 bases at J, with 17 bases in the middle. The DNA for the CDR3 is TGCGCCAGCAGCTTGTCCGACAGACGGACCAGCTCTGGAAACACCATATATTTT. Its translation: CASSLSDRRTSSGNTIYF. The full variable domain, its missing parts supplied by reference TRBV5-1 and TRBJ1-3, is KAGVTQTPRYLIKTRGQQVTLSCSPISGHRSVSWYQQTPGQGLQFLFEYFSETQRNKGNFPGRFSGRQFSNSRSEMNVSTLELGDSALYLCASSLSDRRTSSGNTIYFGEGSWLTVV.

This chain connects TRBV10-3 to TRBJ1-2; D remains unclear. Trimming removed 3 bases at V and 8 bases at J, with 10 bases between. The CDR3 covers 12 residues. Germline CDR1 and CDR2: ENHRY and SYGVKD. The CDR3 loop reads CAISEFKNGYTF. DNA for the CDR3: TGTGCCATCAGTGAATTTAAGAACGGCTACACCTTC.

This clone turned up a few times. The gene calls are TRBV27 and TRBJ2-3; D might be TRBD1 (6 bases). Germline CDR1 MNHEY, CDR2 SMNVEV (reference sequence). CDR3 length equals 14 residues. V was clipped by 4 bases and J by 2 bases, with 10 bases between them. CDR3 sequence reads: CASSSKGDTDTQYF. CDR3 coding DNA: TGTGCCAGCAGTTCGAAGGGGGACACAGATACGCAGTATTTT.

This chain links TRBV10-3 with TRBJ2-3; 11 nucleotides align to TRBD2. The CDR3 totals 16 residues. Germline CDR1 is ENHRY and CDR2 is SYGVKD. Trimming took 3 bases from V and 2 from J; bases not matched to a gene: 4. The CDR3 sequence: CAISDLGLADTDTQYF. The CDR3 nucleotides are TGTGCCATCAGTGACCTGGGACTAGCGGACACAGATACGCAGTATTTT.

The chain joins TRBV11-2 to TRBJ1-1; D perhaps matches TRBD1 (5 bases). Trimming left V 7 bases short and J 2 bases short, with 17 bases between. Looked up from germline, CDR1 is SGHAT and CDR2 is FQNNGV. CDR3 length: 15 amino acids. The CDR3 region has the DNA TGTGCCAGCACCCCAAGGAACCAGGGAAACACTGAAGCTTTCTTT. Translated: CASTPRNQGNTEAFF.

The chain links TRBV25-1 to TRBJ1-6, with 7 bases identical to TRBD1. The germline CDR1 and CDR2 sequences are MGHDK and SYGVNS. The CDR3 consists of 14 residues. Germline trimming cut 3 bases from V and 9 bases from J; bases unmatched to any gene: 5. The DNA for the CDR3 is TGTGCCAGCAGTGATCAGGGGGGAGGTTCACCCCTCCACTTT. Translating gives CASSDQGGGSPLHF.

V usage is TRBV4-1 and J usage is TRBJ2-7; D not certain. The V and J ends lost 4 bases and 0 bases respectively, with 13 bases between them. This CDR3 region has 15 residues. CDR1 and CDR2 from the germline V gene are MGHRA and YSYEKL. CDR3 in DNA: TGCGCCAGCAGCCTAGAGTTTGGTAGCTCCTACGAGCAGTACTTC. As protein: CASSLEFGSSYEQYF.

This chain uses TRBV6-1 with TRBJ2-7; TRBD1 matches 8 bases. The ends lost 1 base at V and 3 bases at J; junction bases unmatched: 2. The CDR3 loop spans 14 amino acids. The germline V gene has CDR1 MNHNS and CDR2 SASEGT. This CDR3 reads CASSEDRGSYEQYF. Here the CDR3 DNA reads TGTGCCAGCAGTGAAGACAGGGGGAGCTACGAGCAGTACTTC.

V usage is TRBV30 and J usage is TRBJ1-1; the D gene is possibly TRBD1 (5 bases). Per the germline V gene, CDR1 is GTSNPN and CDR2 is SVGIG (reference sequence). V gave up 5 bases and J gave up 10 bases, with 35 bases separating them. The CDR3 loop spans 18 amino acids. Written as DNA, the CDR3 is TGTGCCTGGTTATACACCTCAGGGTTGGCGAGGCGTCCGGAGGGAGCTTTCTTT. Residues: CAWLYTSGLARRPEGAFF.

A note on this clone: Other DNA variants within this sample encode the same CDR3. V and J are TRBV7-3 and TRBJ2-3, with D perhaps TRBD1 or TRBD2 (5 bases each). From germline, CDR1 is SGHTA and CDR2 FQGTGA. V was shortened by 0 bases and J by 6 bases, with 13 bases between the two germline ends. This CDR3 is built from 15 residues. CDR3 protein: CASSLTSGPSDTQYF. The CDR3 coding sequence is TGTGCCAGCAGCTTAACTTCGGGGCCGTCTGATACGCAGTATTTT.

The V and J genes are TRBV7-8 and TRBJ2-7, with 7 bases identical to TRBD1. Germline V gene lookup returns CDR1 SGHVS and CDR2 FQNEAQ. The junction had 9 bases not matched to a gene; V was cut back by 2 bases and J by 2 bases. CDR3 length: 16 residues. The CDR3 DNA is TGTGCCAGCAGCTTAAGAGAAACGGGACAGCCCTACGAGCAGTACTTC. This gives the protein CASSLRETGQPYEQYF.

The CDR3 here is CASSPGQNSNQPQHF. CDR3 nucleotide sequence: TGTGCCAGCAGCCCGGGACAGAATAGCAATCAGCCCCAGCATTTT. The chain employs TRBV5-5 and TRBJ1-5; 7 nucleotides align to TRBD1. Germline lookup yields CDR1 SGHKS and CDR2 YYEKEE (reference sequence). V lost 4 bases to trimming and J lost 0 bases; unmatched junction nucleotides: 4. The CDR3 length is 15 residues.

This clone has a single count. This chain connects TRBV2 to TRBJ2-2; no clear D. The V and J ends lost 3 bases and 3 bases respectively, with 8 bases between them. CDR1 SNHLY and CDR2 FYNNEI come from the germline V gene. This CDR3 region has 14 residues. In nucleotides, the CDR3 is TGTGCCAGCAGTGAGGGAAGTTACACCGGGGAGCTGTTTTTT. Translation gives CASSEGSYTGELFF. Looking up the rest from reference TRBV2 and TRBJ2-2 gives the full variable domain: EPEVTQTPSHQVTQMGQEVILRCVPISNHLYFYWYRQILGQKVEFLVSFYNNEISEKSEIFDDQFSVERPDGSNFTLKIRSTKLEDSAMYFCASSEGSYTGELFFGEGSRLTVL.

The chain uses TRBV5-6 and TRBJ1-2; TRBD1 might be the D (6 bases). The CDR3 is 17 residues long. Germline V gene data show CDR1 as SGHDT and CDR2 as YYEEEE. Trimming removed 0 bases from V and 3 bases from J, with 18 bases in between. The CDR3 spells CASSLGLRGASDYGYTF. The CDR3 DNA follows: TGTGCCAGCAGCTTGGGGCTGCGGGGGGCCTCGGACTATGGCTACACCTTC.

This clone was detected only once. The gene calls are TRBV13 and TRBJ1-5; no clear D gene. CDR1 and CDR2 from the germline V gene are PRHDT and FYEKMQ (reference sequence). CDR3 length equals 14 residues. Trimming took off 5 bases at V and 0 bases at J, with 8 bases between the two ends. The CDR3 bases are TGTGCCAGCAGCCGGTGGGGTAGCAATCAGCCCCAGCATTTT. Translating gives CASSRWGSNQPQHF.

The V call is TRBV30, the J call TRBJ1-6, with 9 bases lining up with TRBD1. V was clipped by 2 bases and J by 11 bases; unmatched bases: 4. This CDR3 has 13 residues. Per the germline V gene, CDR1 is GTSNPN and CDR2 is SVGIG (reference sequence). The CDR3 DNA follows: TGTGCCTGGAGTTGGACAGGGGAAGCACCCCTCCACTTT. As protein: CAWSWTGEAPLHF.

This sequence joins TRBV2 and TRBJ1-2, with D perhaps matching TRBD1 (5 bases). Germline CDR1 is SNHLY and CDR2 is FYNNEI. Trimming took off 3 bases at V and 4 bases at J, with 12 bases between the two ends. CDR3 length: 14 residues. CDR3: CASSDGQGFYGYTF. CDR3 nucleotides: TGTGCCAGCAGTGATGGGCAGGGATTCTATGGCTACACCTTC.

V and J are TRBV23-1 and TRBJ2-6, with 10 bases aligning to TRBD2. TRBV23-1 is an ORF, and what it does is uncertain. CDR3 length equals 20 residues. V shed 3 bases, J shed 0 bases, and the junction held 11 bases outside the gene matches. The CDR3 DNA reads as TGCGCCAGCAGTCAGTTTCGGACTAGCGGTCCTTTCTCTGGGGCCAACGTCCTGACTTTC. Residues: CASSQFRTSGPFSGANVLTF.

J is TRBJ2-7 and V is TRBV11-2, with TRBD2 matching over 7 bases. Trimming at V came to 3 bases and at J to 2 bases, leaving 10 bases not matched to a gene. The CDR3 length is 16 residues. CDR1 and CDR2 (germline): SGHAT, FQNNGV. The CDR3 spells CASSFEGGIETYEQYF. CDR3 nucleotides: TGTGCCAGCAGCTTCGAGGGAGGGATTGAGACCTACGAGCAGTACTTC.